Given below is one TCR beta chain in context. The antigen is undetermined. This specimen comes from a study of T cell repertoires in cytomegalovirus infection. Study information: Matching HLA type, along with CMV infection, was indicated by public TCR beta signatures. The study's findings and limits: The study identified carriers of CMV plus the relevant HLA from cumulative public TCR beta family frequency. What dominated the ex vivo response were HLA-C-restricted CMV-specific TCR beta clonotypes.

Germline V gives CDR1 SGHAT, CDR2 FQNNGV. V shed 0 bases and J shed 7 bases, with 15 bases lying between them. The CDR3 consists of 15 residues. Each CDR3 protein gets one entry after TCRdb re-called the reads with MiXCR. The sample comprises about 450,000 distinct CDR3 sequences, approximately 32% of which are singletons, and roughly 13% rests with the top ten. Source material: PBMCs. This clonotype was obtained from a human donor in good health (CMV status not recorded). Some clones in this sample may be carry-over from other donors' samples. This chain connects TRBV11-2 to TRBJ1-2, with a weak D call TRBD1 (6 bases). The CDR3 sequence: CASSLDIRGGLGYTF. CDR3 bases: TGTGCCAGCAGCTTAGATATCCGGGGGGGGCTTGGCTACACCTTC.